The rows below give T cell receptor beta chains drawn from one sample of a study of blood T cells in healthy people across ages. TCRdb analysed the 5' RACE reads with MiXCR anew, one entry per CDR3 protein. This sample has more than 1.4 million distinct CDR3 sequences, with about 43% found just once. The sequenced sample consisted of blood. These receptor sequences come from a woman younger than 35 in good health. CDR3s include the opening cysteine and the closing phenylalanine or tryptophan. The D gene is left open where the match is weak. Part of the rows lack a size; the others show once, few, many or a class for expanded clones.

d_call,j_call,v_call,clone_size,cdr3_nt,cdr3_aa
NA,TRBJ1-5,TRBV27,NA,TGTGCCAGCGAAGCTGAGCCAGACAGGCGCGCTAGCAATCAGCCCCAGCATTTT,CASEAEPDRRASNQPQHF
NA,TRBJ2-4,TRBV10-3,NA,TGTGCCATCAGCCTACAGGGGGGGAACATTCAGTACTTC,CAISLQGGNIQYF
NA,TRBJ1-1,TRBV12-3/TRBV12-4,NA,TGTGCCAGCAGTTTCCGTCTCCCCGGACGGAACACTGAAGCTTTCTTT,CASSFRLPGRNTEAFF
TRBD2,TRBJ2-7,TRBV5-8,NA,TGTGCCAGCAGCTTTCTACTAGCGGGATCCTACGAGCAGTACTTC,CASSFLLAGSYEQYF
NA,TRBJ1-2,TRBV5-1,NA,TGCGCCAGCATGCCCCGGACAGAAGCTAACTATGGCTACACCTTC,CASMPRTEANYGYTF
TRBD1,TRBJ1-1,TRBV6-5,NA,TGTGCCAGAAGGGACAGGGGAGTCGGGAACACTGAAGCTTTCTTT,CARRDRGVGNTEAFF
NA,TRBJ2-3,TRBV9,NA,TGTGCCGGCAGCGAGCCAGCTCGAGATACGCAGTATTTT,CAGSEPARDTQYF
NA,TRBJ2-7,TRBV29-1,NA,TGCAGCGTTGCCCCAAACCAGGGAGGATACGAGCAGTACTTC,CSVAPNQGGYEQYF
NA,TRBJ2-5,TRBV20-1,few,TGCAGTGCTAGAGACAACATGATTGGTAATGAGCAGTACTTC,CSARDNMIGNEQYF
NA,TRBJ2-7,TRBV27,NA,TGTGCCAGCAGTTTCAAACAGGGTCCCTACGAGCAGTACTTC,CASSFKQGPYEQYF
NA,TRBJ2-6,TRBV27,many,TGTGCCAGCAGTTACACGGGTTCTGGGGCCAACGTCCTGACTTTC,CASSYTGSGANVLTF